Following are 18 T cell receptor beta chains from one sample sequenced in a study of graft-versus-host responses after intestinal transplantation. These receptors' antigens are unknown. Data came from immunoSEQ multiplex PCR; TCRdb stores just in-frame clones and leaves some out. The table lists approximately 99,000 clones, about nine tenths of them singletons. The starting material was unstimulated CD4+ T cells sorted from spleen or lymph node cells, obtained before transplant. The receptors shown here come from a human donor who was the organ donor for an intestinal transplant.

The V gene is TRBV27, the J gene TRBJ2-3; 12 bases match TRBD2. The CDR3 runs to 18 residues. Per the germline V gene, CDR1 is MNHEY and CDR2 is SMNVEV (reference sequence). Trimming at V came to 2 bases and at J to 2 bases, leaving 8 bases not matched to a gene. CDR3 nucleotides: TGTGCCAGCAGTTTACGCCGGACTAGCGGGGCCCTCACAGATACGCAGTATTTT. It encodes CASSLRRTSGALTDTQYF.

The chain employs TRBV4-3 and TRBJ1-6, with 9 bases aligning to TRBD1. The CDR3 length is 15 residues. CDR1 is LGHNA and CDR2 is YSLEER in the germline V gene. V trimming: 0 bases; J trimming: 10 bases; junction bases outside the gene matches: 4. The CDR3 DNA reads TGCGCCAGCAGCCAAGATCACAGGGGGCCCTCACCCCTCCACTTT. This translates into CASSQDHRGPSPLHF.

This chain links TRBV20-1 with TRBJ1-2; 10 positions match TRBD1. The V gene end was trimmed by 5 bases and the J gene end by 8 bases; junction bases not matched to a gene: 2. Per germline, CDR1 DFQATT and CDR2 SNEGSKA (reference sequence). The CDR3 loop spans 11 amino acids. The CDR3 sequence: CSAGDRGGYTF. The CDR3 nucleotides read TGCAGTGCTGGGGACAGGGGCGGCTACACCTTC.

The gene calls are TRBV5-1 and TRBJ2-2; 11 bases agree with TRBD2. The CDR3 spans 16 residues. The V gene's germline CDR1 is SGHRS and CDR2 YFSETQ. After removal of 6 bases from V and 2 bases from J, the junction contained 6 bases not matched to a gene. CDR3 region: CASTLAGGLNTGELFF. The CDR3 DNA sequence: TGCGCCAGCACCCTAGCGGGGGGCCTTAACACCGGGGAGCTGTTTTTT.

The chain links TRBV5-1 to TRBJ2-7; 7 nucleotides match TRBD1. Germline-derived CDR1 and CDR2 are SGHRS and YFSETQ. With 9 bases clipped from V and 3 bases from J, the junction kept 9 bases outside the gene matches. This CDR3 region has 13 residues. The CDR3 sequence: CATSRDSLYEQYF. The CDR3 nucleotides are TGCGCCACCTCCCGGGACAGCCTCTACGAGCAGTACTTC.

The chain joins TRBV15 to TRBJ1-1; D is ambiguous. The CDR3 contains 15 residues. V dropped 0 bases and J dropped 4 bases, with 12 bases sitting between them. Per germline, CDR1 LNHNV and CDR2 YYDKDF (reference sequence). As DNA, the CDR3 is TGTGCCACCAGCAGAGAGCTATCGGTAAGCACTGAAGCTTTCTTT. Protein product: CATSRELSVSTEAFF. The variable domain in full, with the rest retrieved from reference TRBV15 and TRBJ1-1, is DAMVIQNPRYQVTQFGKPVTLSCSQTLNHNVMYWYQQKSSQAPKLLFHYYDKDFNNEADTPDNFQSRRPNTSFCFLDIRSPGLGDTAMYLCATSRELSVSTEAFFGQGTRLTVV.

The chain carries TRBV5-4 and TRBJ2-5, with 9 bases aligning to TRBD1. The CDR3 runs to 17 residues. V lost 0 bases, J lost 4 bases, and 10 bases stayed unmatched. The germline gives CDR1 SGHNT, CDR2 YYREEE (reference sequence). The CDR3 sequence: CASSLAGTGRRGETQYF. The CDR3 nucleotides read TGTGCCAGCAGCTTGGCCGGGACAGGGAGGCGTGGAGAGACCCAGTACTTC.

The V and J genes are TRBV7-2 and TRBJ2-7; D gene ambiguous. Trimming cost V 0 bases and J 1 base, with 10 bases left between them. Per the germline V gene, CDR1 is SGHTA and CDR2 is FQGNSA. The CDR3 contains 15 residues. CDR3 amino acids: CASSLALLTSYEQYF. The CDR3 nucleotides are TGTGCCAGCAGCTTAGCTTTGCTCACTTCCTACGAGCAGTACTTC.

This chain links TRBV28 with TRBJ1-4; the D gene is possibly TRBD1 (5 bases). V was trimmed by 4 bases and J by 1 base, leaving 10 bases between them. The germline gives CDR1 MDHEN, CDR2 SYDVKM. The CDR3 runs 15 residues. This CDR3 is CASSYGGITNEKLFF. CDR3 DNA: TGTGCCAGCAGTTACGGGGGTATAACTAATGAAAAACTGTTTTTT.

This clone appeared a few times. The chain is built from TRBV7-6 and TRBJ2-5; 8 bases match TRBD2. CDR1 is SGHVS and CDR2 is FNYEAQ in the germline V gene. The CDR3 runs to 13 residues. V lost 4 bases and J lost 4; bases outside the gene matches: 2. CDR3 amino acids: CASSWSGGETQYF. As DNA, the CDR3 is TGTGCCAGCAGCTGGAGCGGGGGAGAGACCCAGTACTTC. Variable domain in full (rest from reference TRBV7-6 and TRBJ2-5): GAGVSQSPRYKVTKRGQDVALRCDPISGHVSLYWYRQALGQGPEFLTYFNYEAQQDKSGLPNDRFSAERPEGSISTLTIQRTEQRDSAMYRCASSWSGGETQYFGPGTRLLVL.

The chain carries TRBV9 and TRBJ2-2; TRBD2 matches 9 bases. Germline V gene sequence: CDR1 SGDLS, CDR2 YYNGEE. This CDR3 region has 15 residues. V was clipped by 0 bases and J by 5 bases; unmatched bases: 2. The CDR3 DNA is TGTGCCAGCAGCGTAGTGGCGGGGGGGACCGGGGAGCTGTTTTTT. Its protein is CASSVVAGGTGELFF.

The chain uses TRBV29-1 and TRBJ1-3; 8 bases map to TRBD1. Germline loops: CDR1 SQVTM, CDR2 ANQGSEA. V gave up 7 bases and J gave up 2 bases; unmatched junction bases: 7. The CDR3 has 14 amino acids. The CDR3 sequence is CSARTGKTGNTIYF. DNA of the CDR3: TGCAGCGCCCGGACAGGGAAAACTGGAAACACCATATATTTT.

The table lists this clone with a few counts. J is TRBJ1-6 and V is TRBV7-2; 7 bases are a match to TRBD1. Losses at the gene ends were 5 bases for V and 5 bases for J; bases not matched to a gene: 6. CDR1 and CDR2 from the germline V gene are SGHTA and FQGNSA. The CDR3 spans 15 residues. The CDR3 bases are TGTGCCAGCAGCCGACAGGGAACAGATAATTCACCCCTCCACTTT. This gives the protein CASSRQGTDNSPLHF.

CDR3: CASRRTVSDTGELFF. CDR3 DNA: TGTGCCAGCAGGCGGACAGTTAGTGACACCGGGGAGCTGTTTTTT. This rearrangement joins TRBV7-6 to TRBJ2-2; tentative D call: TRBD1 (6 bases). V lost 6 bases and J 3 bases, leaving 14 bases between the germline ends. This CDR3 contains 15 residues. CDR1 is SGHVS and CDR2 is FNYEAQ in the germline V gene.

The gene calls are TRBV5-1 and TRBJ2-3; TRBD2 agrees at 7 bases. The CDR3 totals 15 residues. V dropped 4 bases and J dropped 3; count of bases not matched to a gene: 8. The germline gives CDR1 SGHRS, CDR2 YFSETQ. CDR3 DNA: TGCGCCAGCAGCCTCACGGGACTATATACAGATACGCAGTATTTT. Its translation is CASSLTGLYTDTQYF.

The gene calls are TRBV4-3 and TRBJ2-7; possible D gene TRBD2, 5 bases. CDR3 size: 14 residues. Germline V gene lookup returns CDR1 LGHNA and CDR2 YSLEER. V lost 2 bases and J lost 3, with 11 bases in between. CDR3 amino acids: CASSQSSGLYEQYF. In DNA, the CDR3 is TGCGCCAGCAGCCAAAGCTCAGGACTCTACGAGCAGTACTTC.

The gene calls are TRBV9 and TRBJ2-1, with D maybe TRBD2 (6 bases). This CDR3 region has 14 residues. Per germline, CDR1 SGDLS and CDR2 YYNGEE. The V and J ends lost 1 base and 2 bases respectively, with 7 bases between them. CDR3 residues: CASSVRLAYNEQFF. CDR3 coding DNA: TGTGCCAGCAGCGTAAGACTAGCCTACAATGAGCAGTTCTTC.

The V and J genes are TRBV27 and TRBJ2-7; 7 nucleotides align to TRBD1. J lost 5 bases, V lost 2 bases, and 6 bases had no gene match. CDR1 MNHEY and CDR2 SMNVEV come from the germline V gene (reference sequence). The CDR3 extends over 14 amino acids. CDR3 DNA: TGTGCCAGCAGTTTAAGGGACAGCTATAACGAGCAGTACTTC. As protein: CASSLRDSYNEQYF.